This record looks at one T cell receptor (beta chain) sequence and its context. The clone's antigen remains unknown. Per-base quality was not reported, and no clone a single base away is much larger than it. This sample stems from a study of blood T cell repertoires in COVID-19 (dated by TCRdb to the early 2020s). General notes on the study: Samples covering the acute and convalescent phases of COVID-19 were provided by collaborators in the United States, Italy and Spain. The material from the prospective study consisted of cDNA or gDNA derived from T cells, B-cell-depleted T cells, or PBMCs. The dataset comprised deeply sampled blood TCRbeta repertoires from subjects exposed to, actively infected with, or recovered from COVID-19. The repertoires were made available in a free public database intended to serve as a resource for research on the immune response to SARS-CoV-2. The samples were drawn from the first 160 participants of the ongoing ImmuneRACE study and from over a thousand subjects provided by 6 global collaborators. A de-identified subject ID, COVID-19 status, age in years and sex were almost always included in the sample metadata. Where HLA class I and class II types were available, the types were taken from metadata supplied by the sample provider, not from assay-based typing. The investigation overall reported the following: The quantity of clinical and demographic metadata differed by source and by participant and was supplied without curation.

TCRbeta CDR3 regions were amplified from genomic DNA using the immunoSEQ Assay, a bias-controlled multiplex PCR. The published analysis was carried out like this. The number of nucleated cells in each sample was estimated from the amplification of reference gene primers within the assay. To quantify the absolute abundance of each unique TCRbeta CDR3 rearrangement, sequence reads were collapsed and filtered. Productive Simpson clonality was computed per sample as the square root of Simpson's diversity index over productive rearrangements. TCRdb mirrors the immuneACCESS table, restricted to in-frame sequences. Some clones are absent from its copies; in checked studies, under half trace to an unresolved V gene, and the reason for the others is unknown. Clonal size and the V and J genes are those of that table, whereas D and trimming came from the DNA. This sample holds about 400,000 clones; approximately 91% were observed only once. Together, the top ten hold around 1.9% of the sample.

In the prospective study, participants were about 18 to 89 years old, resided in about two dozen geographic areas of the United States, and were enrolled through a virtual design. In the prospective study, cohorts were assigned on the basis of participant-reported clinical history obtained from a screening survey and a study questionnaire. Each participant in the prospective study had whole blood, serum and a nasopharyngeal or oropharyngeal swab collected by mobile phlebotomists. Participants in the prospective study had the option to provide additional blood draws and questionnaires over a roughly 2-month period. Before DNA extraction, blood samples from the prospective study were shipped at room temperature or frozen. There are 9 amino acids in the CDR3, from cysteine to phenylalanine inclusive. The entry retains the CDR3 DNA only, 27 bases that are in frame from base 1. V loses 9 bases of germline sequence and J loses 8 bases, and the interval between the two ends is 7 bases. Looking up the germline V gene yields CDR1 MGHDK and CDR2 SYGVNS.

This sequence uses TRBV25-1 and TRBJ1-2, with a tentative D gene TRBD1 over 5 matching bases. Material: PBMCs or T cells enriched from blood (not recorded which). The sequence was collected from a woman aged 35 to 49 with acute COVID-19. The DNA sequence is TGTGCCAGGGGGCAGGGCTACACCTTC. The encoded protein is CARGQGYTF.